A single sample is the source of the 8 T cell receptor beta chains below, sequenced in a study of identical twins. TCRdb called the 5' RACE reads again in MiXCR, with one record for every CDR3 protein. Of 350,000 to 450,000 distinct CDR3 sequences listed, 18% are singletons. The sequencing sample was made of naive T cells sorted from blood. These receptors were obtained from a man aged 50 to 60 in good health.

The chain joins TRBV4-3 to TRBJ2-3, with a weak D call TRBD2 (6 bases). V dropped 4 bases and J dropped 6 bases, with 14 bases sitting between them. The CDR3 length is 14 residues. Germline V gene data show CDR1 as LGHNA and CDR2 as YSLEER. The CDR3 DNA reads TGCGCCAGCAGCCTGGGCGGCGCGGGGGATACGCAGTATTTT. This translates into CASSLGGAGDTQYF.

This clonotype has only a few counts. CDR3 sequence: CASSFDSRGHNEQFF. The DNA of the CDR3 is TGTGCCAGCAGTTTCGACAGCCGGGGGCACAATGAGCAGTTCTTC. The chain has TRBV6-2 or TRBV6-3 and TRBJ2-1, with D perhaps being TRBD1 or TRBD2 (6 bases each). The CDR3 spans 15 residues. Germline V lookup: CDR1 MNHEY, CDR2 SVGEGT. V lost 4 bases and J 5 bases, leaving 15 bases between the germline ends.

The table lists this clonotype with a few counts. This chain links TRBV5-6 with TRBJ2-1, with 7 bases identical to TRBD2. The J segment lost 6 bases and the V segment lost 2 bases, leaving 14 bases of the junction unmatched. The CDR3 covers 17 residues. Germline CDR1 reads SGHDT; CDR2 reads YYEEEE. CDR3 coding DNA: TGTGCCAGCAGCTTCTGGCGGGGGAGACTTCAGGGCAATGAGCAGTTCTTC. Protein sequence: CASSFWRGRLQGNEQFF. Based on the CDR3 plus reference TRBV5-6 and TRBJ2-1, the full variable domain is DAGVTQSPTHLIKTRGQQVTLRCSPKSGHDTVSWYQQALGQGPQFIFQYYEEEERQRGNFPDRFSGHQFPNYSSELNVNALLLGDSALYLCASSFWRGRLQGNEQFFGPGTRLTVL.

This clonotype was counted between two and nine times. The chain carries TRBV3-1 and TRBJ2-3, with 7 bases matching TRBD1. V lost 5 bases to trimming and J lost 3 bases; unmatched junction nucleotides: 8. The CDR3 contains 15 residues. Per the germline V gene, CDR1 is LGHDT and CDR2 is YNNKEL (reference sequence). CDR3 in DNA: TGTGCCAGCAGCTTCAGGGGGACCGCAACAGATACGCAGTATTTT. Its protein product is CASSFRGTATDTQYF.

This clonotype occurred many times. J is TRBJ1-2 and V is TRBV24-1, with D possibly being TRBD1 (5 bases). V was clipped by 4 bases and J by 4 bases, with 12 bases between them. This CDR3 is 14 amino acids long. Germline V gene lookup returns CDR1 KGHDR and CDR2 SFDVKD. Here the CDR3 reads CATSEPTESYGYTF. The CDR3 region has the DNA TGTGCCACCAGTGAGCCGACAGAATCCTATGGCTACACCTTC.

In its sample, this clonotype was seen a few times. V usage is TRBV9 and J usage is TRBJ2-3, with 8 bases that match TRBD2. Germline V lookup: CDR1 SGDLS, CDR2 YYNGEE. The V gene end was trimmed by 2 bases and the J gene end by 5 bases; junction bases not matched to a gene: 7. CDR3 length: 15 residues. The CDR3 region has the DNA TGTGCCAGCAGCGTCTTAATAGCGGGGTTAGATACGCAGTATTTT. This codes for CASSVLIAGLDTQYF.

This clonotype appeared a single time. V and J are TRBV7-9 and TRBJ2-7; weak D call: TRBD2 (6 bases). Per the germline V gene, CDR1 is SEHNR and CDR2 is FQNEAQ (reference sequence). The ends were cut back, 1 base at V and 3 bases at J, with 13 bases in the middle. CDR3 size: 15 residues. The CDR3 sequence: CASSLVVAGSYEQYF. Here the CDR3 DNA reads TGTGCCAGCAGCTTAGTTGTGGCGGGAAGCTACGAGCAGTACTTC.

A word on this clonotype: At one end the junction does not follow the germline gene, possibly because of a read error. The chain couples TRBV12-3 or TRBV12-4 to TRBJ1-2, with a weak D call TRBD1 (5 bases). The CDR3 sequence is 12 residues long. This chain's CDR3 is CASRLAGYGYTF. The CDR3 DNA sequence: TGTGCCAGCAGATTAGCAGGGTACGGCTACACCTTC.